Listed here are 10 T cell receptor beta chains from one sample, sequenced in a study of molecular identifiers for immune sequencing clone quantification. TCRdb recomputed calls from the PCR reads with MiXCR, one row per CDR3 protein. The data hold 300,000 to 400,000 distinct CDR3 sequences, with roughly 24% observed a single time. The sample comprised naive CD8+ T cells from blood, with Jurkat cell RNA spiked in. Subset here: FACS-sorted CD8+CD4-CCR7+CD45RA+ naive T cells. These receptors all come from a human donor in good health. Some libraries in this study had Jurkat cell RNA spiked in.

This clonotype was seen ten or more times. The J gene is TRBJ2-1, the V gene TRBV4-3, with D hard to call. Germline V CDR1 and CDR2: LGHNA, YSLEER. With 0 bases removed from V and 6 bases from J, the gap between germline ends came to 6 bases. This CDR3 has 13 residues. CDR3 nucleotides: TGCGCCAGCAGCCAAGAAAATACCAATGAGCAGTTCTTC. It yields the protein CASSQENTNEQFF.

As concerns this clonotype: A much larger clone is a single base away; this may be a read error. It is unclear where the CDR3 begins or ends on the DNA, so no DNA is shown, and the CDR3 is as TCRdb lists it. The CDR3: CASSHPDREAYGCTF. J is TRBJ1-2 and V is TRBV5-3; the D segment call TRBD1 is taken from the table without a DNA check. TRBV5-3 counts as an open reading frame of uncertain function. The CDR3 numbers 15 amino acids, ends counted.

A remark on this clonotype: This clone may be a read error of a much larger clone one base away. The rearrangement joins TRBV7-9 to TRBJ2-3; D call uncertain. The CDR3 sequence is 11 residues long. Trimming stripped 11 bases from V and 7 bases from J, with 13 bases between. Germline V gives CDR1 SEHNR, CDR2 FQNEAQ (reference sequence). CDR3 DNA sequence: TGTGCCTACGATGGAGCCAATACGCAGTATTTT. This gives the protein CAYDGANTQYF.

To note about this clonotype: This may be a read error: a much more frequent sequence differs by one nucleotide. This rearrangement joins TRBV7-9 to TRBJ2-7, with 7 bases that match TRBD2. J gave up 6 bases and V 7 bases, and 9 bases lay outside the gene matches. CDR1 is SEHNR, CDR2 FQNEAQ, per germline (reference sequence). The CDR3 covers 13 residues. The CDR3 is CASTRGGRVEQYF. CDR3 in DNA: TGTGCCAGCACCCGCGGGGGAAGGGTCGAGCAGTACTTC.

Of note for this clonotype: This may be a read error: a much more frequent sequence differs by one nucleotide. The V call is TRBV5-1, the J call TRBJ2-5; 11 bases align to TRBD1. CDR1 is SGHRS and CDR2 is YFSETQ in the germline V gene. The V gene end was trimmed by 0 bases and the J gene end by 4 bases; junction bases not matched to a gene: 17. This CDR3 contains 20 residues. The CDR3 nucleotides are TGCGCCAGCAGCTTGGAACCCGGGACAGGGGGACATCCAGGCCGAGAGACCCAGTACTTC. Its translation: CASSLEPGTGGHPGRETQYF.

CDR3: CAGDSSETDTQYF. CDR3 sequence (DNA): TGTGCCGGAGACTCATCGGAAACAGATACGCAGTATTTT. The rearrangement uses TRBV30 and TRBJ2-3; D not resolved. V was cut by 8 bases and J by 3 bases, with 15 bases left in between. The V gene's germline CDR1 is GTSNPN and CDR2 SVGIG (reference sequence). CDR3 length: 13 residues.

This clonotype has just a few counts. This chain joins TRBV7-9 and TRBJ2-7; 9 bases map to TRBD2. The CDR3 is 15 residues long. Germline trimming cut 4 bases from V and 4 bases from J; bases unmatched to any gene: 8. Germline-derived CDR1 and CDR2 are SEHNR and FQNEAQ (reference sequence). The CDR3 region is CASSSPGLAAYEQYF. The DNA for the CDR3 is TGTGCCAGCAGCTCGCCGGGACTAGCAGCGTACGAGCAGTACTTC.

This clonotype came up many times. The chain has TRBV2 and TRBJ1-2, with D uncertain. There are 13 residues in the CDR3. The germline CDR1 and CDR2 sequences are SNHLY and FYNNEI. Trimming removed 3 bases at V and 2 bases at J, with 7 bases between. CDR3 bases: TGTGCCAGCAGTGATTCGGCAAACTATGGCTACACCTTC. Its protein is CASSDSANYGYTF.

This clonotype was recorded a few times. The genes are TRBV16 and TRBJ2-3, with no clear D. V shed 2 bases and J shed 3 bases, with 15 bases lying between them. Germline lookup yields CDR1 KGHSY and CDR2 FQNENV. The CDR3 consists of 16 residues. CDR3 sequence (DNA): TGTGCCAGCAGCCAAGATAGGACGGTGATAACAGATACGCAGTATTTT. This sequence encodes CASSQDRTVITDTQYF.

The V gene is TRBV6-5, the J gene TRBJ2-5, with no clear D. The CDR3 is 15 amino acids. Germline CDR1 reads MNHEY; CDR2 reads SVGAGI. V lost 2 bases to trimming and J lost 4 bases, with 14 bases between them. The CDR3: CASSYPQEGRETQYF. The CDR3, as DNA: TGTGCCAGCAGTTACCCACAAGAAGGACGAGAGACCCAGTACTTC.